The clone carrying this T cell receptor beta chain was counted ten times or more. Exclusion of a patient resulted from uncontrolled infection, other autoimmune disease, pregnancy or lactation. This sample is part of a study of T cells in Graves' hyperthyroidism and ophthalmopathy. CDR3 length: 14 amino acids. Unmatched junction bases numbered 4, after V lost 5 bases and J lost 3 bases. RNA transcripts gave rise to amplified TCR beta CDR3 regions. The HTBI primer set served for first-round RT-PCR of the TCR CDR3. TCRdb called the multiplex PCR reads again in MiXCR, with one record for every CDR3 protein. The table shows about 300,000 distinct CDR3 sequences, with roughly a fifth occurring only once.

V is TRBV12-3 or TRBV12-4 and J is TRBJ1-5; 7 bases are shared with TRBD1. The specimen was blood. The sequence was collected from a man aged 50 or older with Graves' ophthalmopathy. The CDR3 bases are TGTGCCAGCAGTCTCGACAGGGTCAATCAGCCCCAGCATTTT. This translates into CASSLDRVNQPQHF.